Each of the 24 T cell receptor beta chains below was sequenced from the same sample in a study of T cell responses to AZD1222 COVID-19 vaccine. Measured with immunoSEQ multiplex PCR; TCRdb has only the in-frame clones, and not every one. This sample has about 160,000 clones; roughly 90% occur once, and the top ten carry more than 1.4%. The sample consisted of peripheral blood, taken on day 0 of AZD1222 vaccination. The receptors shown here come from an adult in good health.

The rearrangement joins TRBV19 to TRBJ2-5; the D call may be TRBD1 or TRBD2 (7 bases each). The CDR3 sequence is 15 residues long. Germline V gives CDR1 LNHDA, CDR2 SQIVND (reference sequence). Trimming took 4 bases from V and 5 from J, leaving 17 bases between them. As DNA, the CDR3 is TGTGCCAGTAGTACGGGAGCGCAGGGGGGGGAGACCCAGTACTTC. Protein sequence: CASSTGAQGGETQYF.

The chain joins TRBV28 to TRBJ1-2; D remains unclear. V dropped 6 bases and J dropped 8 bases, with 13 bases sitting between them. Germline V lookup: CDR1 MDHEN, CDR2 SYDVKM. The CDR3 totals 12 residues. CDR3 sequence (DNA): TGTGCCAGCAGCACGTCTGGAGGGGGCTACACCTTC. Amino acids: CASSTSGGGYTF.

The chain employs TRBV12-5 and TRBJ1-2; 8 nucleotides align to TRBD1. With 4 bases clipped from V and 2 bases from J, the junction kept 9 bases outside the gene matches. Germline assignment: CDR1 LGHNT and CDR2 FRNRAP. The CDR3 spans 16 residues. CDR3 bases: TGTGCTAGTGGTTCGACCGGGACAGGCCAGAACTATGGCTACACCTTC. The encoded protein is CASGSTGTGQNYGYTF.

In its sample, this clone was seen a few times. The chain recombines TRBV3-1 (or the pseudogene TRBV3-2) with TRBJ1-6, with D possibly TRBD1 on 5 matching bases. Trimming cost V 3 bases and J 9 bases, with 12 bases left between them. This CDR3 contains 14 residues. The V gene's germline CDR1 is LGHDT and CDR2 YNNKEL (reference sequence). CDR3 bases: TGTGCCAGCAGCCACAGGGAGAGGGGTTCACCCCTCCACTTT. It encodes CASSHRERGSPLHF.

The chain uses TRBV6-2 or TRBV6-3 and TRBJ1-5, with TRBD1 identical over 9 bases. This CDR3 comprises 18 residues. With 1 base clipped from V and 5 bases from J, the junction kept 12 bases outside the gene matches. From germline, CDR1 is MNHEY and CDR2 SVGEGT. As DNA, the CDR3 is TGTGCCAGCAGTTACTTCATCGTTCCGGGACAGGGATATCAGCCCCAGCATTTT. Translated: CASSYFIVPGQGYQPQHF.

V gene TRBV6-2 or TRBV6-3 combines with J gene TRBJ1-4; 8 bases match TRBD1. Germline CDR1 MNHEY, CDR2 SVGEGT. The CDR3 totals 14 residues. J lost 7 bases, V lost 5 bases, and 6 bases had no gene match. CDR3 sequence: CASSPRQGSEKLFF. DNA for the CDR3: TGTGCCAGCAGTCCCCGACAGGGGTCTGAAAAACTGTTTTTT.

The gene calls are TRBV6-5 and TRBJ1-6; D not resolved. This CDR3 contains 13 residues. Trimming cost V 5 bases and J 5 bases, with 7 bases left between them. The V gene's germline CDR1 is MNHEY and CDR2 SVGAGI. CDR3 sequence reads: CASSPIDNSPLHF. CDR3 nucleotide sequence: TGTGCCAGCAGTCCTATAGATAATTCACCCCTCCACTTT.

The gene calls are TRBV28 and TRBJ2-7, with D tentatively TRBD2 (5 bases). The germline V gene encodes CDR1 MDHEN and CDR2 SYDVKM. CDR3 length: 16 amino acids. V was cut by 3 bases and J by 2 bases, with 17 bases left in between. CDR3 coding DNA: TGTGCCAGCAGTTTCCCGGTGGTCCTCGGGGCCTACGAGCAGTACTTC. This encodes CASSFPVVLGAYEQYF. The full variable domain, with the rest looked up from reference TRBV28 and TRBJ2-7, is DVKVTQSSRYLVKRTGEKVFLECVQDMDHENMFWYRQDPGLGLRLIYFSYDVKMKEKGDIPEGYSVSREKKERFSLILESASTNQTSMYLCASSFPVVLGAYEQYFGPGTRLTVT.

The chain is built from TRBV19 and TRBJ2-1; D gene ambiguous. Trimming stripped 4 bases from V and 7 bases from J, with 14 bases between. The CDR3 runs 14 residues. Germline V gene data show CDR1 as LNHDA and CDR2 as SQIVND (reference sequence). The CDR3 is CASSNPRDLNEQFF. The CDR3, as DNA: TGTGCCAGTAGTAATCCGAGAGATCTAAATGAGCAGTTCTTC. The complete variable domain, with remaining parts taken from reference TRBV19 and TRBJ2-1, reads DGGITQSPKYLFRKEGQNVTLSCEQNLNHDAMYWYRQDPGQGLRLIYYSQIVNDFQKGDIAEGYSVSREKKESFPLTVTSAQKNPTAFYLCASSNPRDLNEQFFGPGTRLTVL.

The chain uses TRBV11-2 and TRBJ2-4; no definite D call. The CDR3 sequence is 14 residues long. V was cut by 1 base and J by 2 bases, with 6 bases left in between. The germline V gene encodes CDR1 SGHAT and CDR2 FQNNGV. The CDR3 region has the DNA TGTGCCAGCAGCTTAGCAGGAACCAAAAACATTCAGTACTTC. As protein: CASSLAGTKNIQYF. Looking up the rest from reference TRBV11-2 and TRBJ2-4 gives the full variable domain: EAGVAQSPRYKIIEKRQSVAFWCNPISGHATLYWYQQILGQGPKLLIQFQNNGVVDDSQLPKDRFSAERLKGVDSTLKIQPAKLEDSAVYLCASSLAGTKNIQYFGAGTRLSVL.

The chain joins TRBV6-1 to TRBJ1-1; D unclear. This CDR3 is built from 15 residues. CDR1 and CDR2 from the germline V gene are MNHNS and SASEGT. Deletions cut 0 bases from V and 0 bases from J, with 8 bases between. CDR3 nucleotides: TGTGCCAGCAGTGAAGCGCCAGCTCTGAACACTGAAGCTTTCTTT. Encoded protein: CASSEAPALNTEAFF.

In regard to this clone: A junction end diverges from the germline sequence, so it may reflect a read error. V is TRBV24-1 and J is TRBJ1-5; 8 nucleotides align to TRBD1. Germline values: CDR1 KGHDR, CDR2 SFDVKD. The CDR3 is 17 amino acids. CDR3 in amino acids: CATSGPKTGVSYQPQHF. The CDR3 DNA is TGTGCCACCAGTGGTCCGAAGACAGGGGTTAGCTATCAGCCCCAGCATTTT.

The chain carries TRBV4-3 and TRBJ1-1; D ambiguous. V shed 2 bases and J shed 4 bases, with 8 bases lying between them. CDR3 length equals 13 residues. Germline-derived CDR1 and CDR2 are LGHNA and YSLEER. This CDR3 reads CASSQSGVTEAFF. The DNA of the CDR3 is TGCGCCAGCAGCCAAAGCGGTGTCACTGAAGCTTTCTTT.

This clone has just a few counts. The chain links TRBV5-1 to TRBJ2-1; D remains unclear. From germline, CDR1 is SGHRS and CDR2 YFSETQ. This CDR3 has 15 residues. V shed 4 bases and J shed 0 bases, with 11 bases lying between them. The CDR3 DNA follows: TGCGCCAGCAGCGTAGGTTGGGACTCCTACAATGAGCAGTTCTTC. It is translated as CASSVGWDSYNEQFF.

CDR3 loop: CASSSGDPRGSGYTF. CDR3 DNA sequence: TGTGCCAGCAGCTCCGGGGACCCTCGAGGGTCTGGCTACACCTTC. The chain couples TRBV7-2 to TRBJ1-2, with D perhaps TRBD1 (5 bases). V lost 4 bases, J lost 7 bases, and 19 bases lay in between. This CDR3 comprises 15 residues. Germline assignment: CDR1 SGHTA and CDR2 FQGNSA.

This sequence joins TRBV4-1 and TRBJ2-1; 13 bases agree with TRBD2. Germline assignment: CDR1 MGHRA and CDR2 YSYEKL. V trimming: 6 bases; J trimming: 5 bases; junction bases outside the gene matches: 13. The CDR3 covers 18 residues. The CDR3 DNA is TGCGCCAGCAGTTTGACTAGCGGGAGGTCTAGACGTGACAATGAGCAGTTCTTC. Residues: CASSLTSGRSRRDNEQFF.

V and J are TRBV28 and TRBJ1-2; D perhaps matches TRBD1 (5 bases). The V gene lost 8 bases and the J gene lost 7 bases, with 14 bases spanning the gap. CDR3 length: 12 amino acids. Germline CDR1 is MDHEN and CDR2 is SYDVKM. Here the CDR3 DNA reads TGTGCCAGCCGCCCTCGGGGCGGTGGCTACACCTTC. Protein sequence: CASRPRGGGYTF.

V is TRBV19 and J is TRBJ1-5; D possibly corresponds to TRBD1 (6 bases). Per germline, CDR1 LNHDA and CDR2 SQIVND (reference sequence). There are 16 residues in the CDR3. V was cut by 6 bases and J by 4 bases, with 19 bases left in between. The CDR3 is CASSSYTGLGNQPQHF. Here the CDR3 DNA reads TGTGCCAGTAGCAGTTACACAGGGCTAGGAAATCAGCCCCAGCATTTT.

V and J are TRBV7-2 and TRBJ2-1; 12 nucleotides agree with TRBD2. The CDR3 extends over 15 amino acids. The germline V gene encodes CDR1 SGHTA and CDR2 FQGNSA. The ends lost 8 bases at V and 9 bases at J; junction bases unmatched: 11. CDR3 amino acids: CASAELAGGHSEQFF. CDR3 DNA sequence: TGTGCCAGCGCTGAGCTAGCGGGAGGGCATAGTGAGCAGTTCTTC.

The rearrangement joins TRBV10-3 to TRBJ2-7, with TRBD1 matching 10 bases. The CDR3 sequence is 15 residues long. Germline CDR1 ENHRY, CDR2 SYGVKD. Trimming cost V 3 bases and J 1 base; bases outside gene matches: 3. CDR3 in DNA: TGTGCCATCAGTGATGGGACAGGGGTTTCCTACGAGCAGTACTTC. Translation: CAISDGTGVSYEQYF.

The chain carries TRBV27 and TRBJ1-1; D call uncertain. The ends were cut back, 5 bases at V and 1 base at J, with 14 bases in the middle. The CDR3 spans 15 residues. Germline CDR1 reads MNHEY; CDR2 reads SMNVEV (reference sequence). The CDR3 DNA follows: TGTGCCAGCAGTCCGAGGGTTCCGCCGAACACTGAAGCTTTCTTT. It yields the protein CASSPRVPPNTEAFF.

V is TRBV25-1 and J is TRBJ1-5; D may be TRBD1 (5 bases). The length of the CDR3 is 18 residues. CDR1 is MGHDK and CDR2 is SYGVNS in the germline V gene. Between the trimmed V and J ends, which lost 1 base and 3 bases, there was a span of 19 bases. CDR3 nucleotide sequence: TGTGCCAGCAGTGAATCCTGGGGAGCCGGGGGGTCCAATCAGCCCCAGCATTTT. This gives the protein CASSESWGAGGSNQPQHF.

The V call is TRBV5-1, the J call TRBJ2-7; D could derive from TRBD1 or TRBD2 (5 bases each). V dropped 7 bases and J dropped 10 bases, with 18 bases sitting between them. The CDR3 extends over 12 amino acids. Germline loops: CDR1 SGHRS, CDR2 YFSETQ. Here the CDR3 reads CASGGVVGEQYF. The CDR3 region has the DNA TGCGCCAGCGGGGGTGTCGTTGGCGAACAGTACTTC.

The chain links TRBV4-2 to TRBJ1-4; D uncertain. The CDR3 length is 16 residues. The V gene lost 1 base and the J gene lost 7 bases, with 16 bases spanning the gap. Germline V CDR1 and CDR2: LGHNA, YNFKEQ. This chain's CDR3 is CASSQGRPLAFEKLFF. CDR3 sequence (DNA): TGTGCCAGCAGCCAAGGGAGACCGCTAGCTTTTGAAAAACTGTTTTTT.